This is a list of T cell receptor beta chains from one sample in a study of PD-1 blockade in classical Hodgkin lymphoma. The protocol was immunoSEQ multiplex PCR, while the TCRdb copy is restricted to in-frame clones and leaves out a portion. The table records approximately 21,000 clones, approximately 70% of them present only once. The material sequenced was peripheral blood mononuclear cells (PBMCs), taken at baseline. The source is a human donor with classical Hodgkin lymphoma. Each CDR3 is given with its conserved first and last residue. A D gene is named only where the DNA matches it firmly. Size is omitted from some rows. Given values are once, few, many or a class for expanded clones.

CDR3aa,CDR3nt,v_gene,d_gene,abundance,j_gene
CASRRGEGLKNIQYF,TGCGCCAGCAGGAGGGGGGAGGGCCTCAAAAACATTCAGTACTTC,TRBV10-2,NA,NA,TRBJ2-4
CASSLASGRTDTQYF,TGTGCCAGCAGCTTAGCTAGCGGGAGGACAGATACGCAGTATTTT,TRBV7-2,TRBD2,NA,TRBJ2-3
CASTRSGANVLTF,TGTGCCAGCACCCGTTCAGGGGCCAACGTCCTGACTTTC,TRBV28,NA,NA,TRBJ2-6
CASSLKGSPLHF,TGTGCCAGCAGCTTAAAAGGGTCACCCCTCCACTTT,TRBV11-2,NA,medium-sized,TRBJ1-6
CASRKQGSSYEQYF,TGCGCCAGCAGGAAACAGGGGTCGTCCTACGAGCAGTACTTC,TRBV10-1,TRBD1,NA,TRBJ2-7
CASSPFGAGETQYF,TGTGCCAGCTCACCATTTGGGGCAGGGGAGACCCAGTACTTC,TRBV18,NA,few,TRBJ2-5
CASSPGTSGTYEQYF,TGTGCCAGCTCACCCGGGACTAGCGGGACCTACGAGCAGTACTTC,TRBV18,TRBD2,NA,TRBJ2-7
CASSIVEPGNTIYF,TGTGCCAGTAGTATCGTGGAGCCTGGAAACACCATATATTTT,TRBV19,NA,once,TRBJ1-3
CASSLVLNPGLSGNTIYF,TGTGCCAGCAGCTTAGTTTTGAATCCGGGTTTATCTGGAAACACCATATATTTT,TRBV7-2,NA,NA,TRBJ1-3
CASSYRRQGAHSNQPQHF,TGTGCCAGCAGCTACCGGCGACAGGGGGCACATAGCAATCAGCCCCAGCATTTT,TRBV11-3,TRBD1,NA,TRBJ1-5
CASSWGAQRRADTQYF,TGTGCCAGCAGCTGGGGGGCCCAGAGGAGGGCAGATACGCAGTATTTT,TRBV7-2,NA,once,TRBJ2-3
CASRPGLAYNEQFF,TGTGCCAGCAGGCCGGGACTAGCGTACAATGAGCAGTTCTTC,TRBV28,TRBD2,NA,TRBJ2-1
CASSVAAGTAPYF,NA,TRBV9,NA,few,TRBJ2-5
CASSLPGQGSPLHF,TGTGCCAGCAGCTTACCGGGACAGGGTTCACCCCTCCACTTT,TRBV7-9,TRBD1,NA,TRBJ1-6
CASSLKGGAETQYF,TGCGCCAGCAGCCTGAAAGGGGGCGCGGAGACCCAGTACTTC,TRBV5-1,TRBD1,NA,TRBJ2-5
CASMKRDSPYGYTF,TGTGCCAGCATGAAACGGGACAGCCCCTATGGCTACACCTTC,TRBV2,TRBD1,NA,TRBJ1-2
CASSLWDVYGYTF,TGTGCCAGCAGTTTATGGGATGTCTATGGCTACACCTTC,TRBV28,NA,NA,TRBJ1-2
CASSPSGNLANIQYF,TGTGCCAGCAGTCCCTCAGGGAATCTGGCAAACATTCAGTACTTC,TRBV28,NA,few,TRBJ2-4
CASSLGQGDKETQYF,TGTGCCAGCAGTTTGGGACAGGGTGACAAAGAGACCCAGTACTTC,TRBV28,TRBD1,NA,TRBJ2-5
CASSPTVTQSSGNTIYF,TGTGCCAGCTCACCGACAGTTACTCAGAGCTCTGGAAACACCATATATTTT,TRBV18,NA,NA,TRBJ1-3
CASSSSSQGKNIQYF,TGCGCCAGCAGCTCCAGCTCCCAGGGCAAAAACATTCAGTACTTC,TRBV5-1,NA,few,TRBJ2-4
CASSLRQGVIGELFF,TGTGCCAGCAGCTTACGGCAGGGGGTAATCGGGGAGCTGTTTTTT,TRBV7-2,TRBD1,NA,TRBJ2-2
CAWSPRRTDTQYF,TGTGCCTGGAGTCCCCGGCGGACAGATACGCAGTATTTT,TRBV30,NA,NA,TRBJ2-3
CASSLLGQGKPQHF,TGTGCCAGCAGTTTGCTGGGACAGGGCAAGCCCCAGCATTTT,TRBV27,TRBD1,NA,TRBJ1-5
CASSVGAEAPYEQYF,TGTGCCAGCAGCGTAGGGGCGGAAGCCCCCTACGAGCAGTACTTC,TRBV11-3,NA,few,TRBJ2-7
CASSFATGGNTIYF,TGTGCCAGCAGTTTCGCTACAGGGGGAAACACCATATATTTT,TRBV28,NA,NA,TRBJ1-3
CASSIERGRNEQFF,TGTGCCAGTAGTATCGAGCGGGGCCGGAATGAGCAGTTCTTC,TRBV19,TRBD2,NA,TRBJ2-1
CASSVKIPGISYEQYF,TGTGCCAGCAGCGTGAAAATACCAGGGATCTCCTACGAGCAGTACTTC,TRBV5-4,NA,NA,TRBJ2-7
CASSWGRGLTEAFF,TGTGCCAGCAGTTGGGGACGGGGGTTAACTGAAGCTTTCTTT,TRBV7-8,NA,NA,TRBJ1-1
CASSLTRTGFHEQYF,TGTGCCAGCAGCCTAACCCGGACAGGGTTCCACGAGCAGTACTTC,TRBV5-8,TRBD1,NA,TRBJ2-7
CASSSPPGTGELFF,TGTGCCAGCAGTAGCCCTCCGGGCACCGGGGAGCTGTTTTTT,TRBV5-6,NA,NA,TRBJ2-2
CATRDGTNYGYTF,TGTGCCACCCGGGACGGTACTAACTATGGCTACACCTTC,TRBV6-1,NA,NA,TRBJ1-2
CASSQGTGDQPQHF,TGTGCCAGCTCACAAGGGACAGGGGATCAGCCCCAGCATTTT,TRBV18,TRBD1,NA,TRBJ1-5
CASRKETQYF,TGTGCCAGCAGGAAAGAGACCCAGTACTTC,TRBV7-3,NA,few,TRBJ2-5
CASSYYPSLNYGYTF,TGTGCCAGCAGTTACTACCCCTCCCTTAACTATGGCTACACCTTC,TRBV6-5,NA,NA,TRBJ1-2
CASSLWWEGYNEQFF,TGTGCCAGCAGTTTATGGTGGGAGGGGTACAATGAGCAGTTCTTC,TRBV28,TRBD2,once,TRBJ2-1
CASSLDSYGYTF,TGTGCCAGCAGCTTGGACAGCTATGGCTACACCTTC,TRBV28,NA,NA,TRBJ1-2
CASSQRGQAPYEQYF,TGTGCCAGCTCACAACGGGGACAGGCACCATACGAGCAGTACTTC,TRBV18,TRBD1,NA,TRBJ2-7
CASSLSRARARGYTF,TGTGCCAGCAGCTTAAGCAGGGCCCGGGCGAGAGGCTACACCTTC,TRBV5-6,NA,NA,TRBJ1-2
CASSLDAGMNTEAFF,TGCGCCAGCAGCTTGGATGCAGGTATGAACACTGAAGCTTTCTTT,TRBV5-1,NA,NA,TRBJ1-1
CASSAGSSGTGEETQYF,TGCGCCAGCAGCGCCGGATCTTCCGGGACAGGGGAGGAGACCCAGTACTTC,TRBV5-1,TRBD1,NA,TRBJ2-5
CASSLGGNQETQYF,TGTGCCAGCAGCTTAGGGGGTAATCAGGAGACCCAGTACTTC,TRBV11-3,NA,NA,TRBJ2-5
CASSPLGSNQPQHF,TGTGCCAGCTCACCACTGGGTAGCAATCAGCCCCAGCATTTT,TRBV18,NA,few,TRBJ1-5
CASSLEGARGDEQYF,TGTGCCAGCAGTTTGGAGGGGGCCCGCGGGGACGAGCAGTACTTC,TRBV27,NA,NA,TRBJ2-7
CASSPGGPGTYEQYF,TGTGCCAGCAGTCCCGGAGGACCTGGGACCTACGAGCAGTACTTC,TRBV6-1,NA,NA,TRBJ2-7
CASSFYGDEKLFF,TGTGCCAGCAGCTTCTATGGCGATGAAAAACTGTTTTTT,TRBV7-9,NA,NA,TRBJ1-4
CASSEYPGPNSPLHF,TGTGCCAGCAGTGAATACCCAGGGCCCAATTCACCCCTCCACTTT,TRBV6-1,NA,medium-sized,TRBJ1-6
CASSSPEFYEQYF,TGTGCCAGTAGTAGCCCCGAGTTCTACGAGCAGTACTTC,TRBV19,NA,once,TRBJ2-7